A selection of T cell receptor beta chains follows, all from one sample in a study of T cells after yellow fever vaccination. Each CDR3 protein gets one entry after TCRdb re-called the 5' RACE reads with MiXCR. Of about 340,000 distinct CDR3 sequences detected, about 8.7% appear once; the ten largest clones hold more than 15%. The sequencing used PBMCs, collected on the day of the first yellow fever vaccination. The receptor set was obtained from a man between 18 and 35 years old who received the YFV17D yellow fever vaccine. Both conserved end residues are trimmed from each CDR3. Fields, in order: V gene, J gene, CDR3 protein.

v_gene: TRBV7-6
j_gene: TRBJ2-2
CDR3aa: ASSGAGGTGELF

v_gene: TRBV7-2
j_gene: TRBJ2-5
CDR3aa: ASSVTIDRVSN

v_gene: TRBV9
j_gene: TRBJ2-1
CDR3aa: ASSVRPGPLSYNEQF

v_gene: TRBV9
j_gene: TRBJ2-2
CDR3aa: ASTSGGGLFTGELF

v_gene: TRBV12-3/TRBV12-4
j_gene: TRBJ2-3
CDR3aa: ASSLWSGYTDTQY

v_gene: TRBV7-2
j_gene: TRBJ2-3
CDR3aa: ASSPSSGQGSTQY

v_gene: TRBV6-1
j_gene: TRBJ2-5
CDR3aa: ASSVQPDRVGSGTTQY

v_gene: TRBV5-6
j_gene: TRBJ1-5
CDR3aa: ASSYRDVPYQPQH

v_gene: TRBV11-2
j_gene: TRBJ2-1
CDR3aa: ASSLKWPGGGEQF

v_gene: TRBV6-2/TRBV6-3
j_gene: TRBJ2-1
CDR3aa: ASRTDRAYNEQF

v_gene: TRBV2
j_gene: TRBJ1-2
CDR3aa: ASSEQGSGHYGYT

v_gene: TRBV4-3
j_gene: TRBJ2-1
CDR3aa: ASSGARRGPGEQF

v_gene: TRBV7-6
j_gene: TRBJ2-1
CDR3aa: ASSLGQGHQF

v_gene: TRBV11-2
j_gene: TRBJ2-1
CDR3aa: ASSLVWGGSSNEQF

v_gene: TRBV6-1
j_gene: TRBJ2-3
CDR3aa: ASTASGGADTQY

v_gene: TRBV20-1
j_gene: TRBJ2-2
CDR3aa: SALASNTGELF

v_gene: TRBV19
j_gene: TRBJ1-6
CDR3aa: ASSQAGRRTNSPLH

v_gene: TRBV5-1
j_gene: TRBJ2-3
CDR3aa: ASSLAAGGSTDTQY

v_gene: TRBV5-1
j_gene: TRBJ1-2
CDR3aa: ASGQNRDGYT

v_gene: TRBV7-6
j_gene: TRBJ2-6
CDR3aa: ASSYPYGPSGANVLT

v_gene: TRBV7-9
j_gene: TRBJ2-2
CDR3aa: ASRPTGGETGELF

v_gene: TRBV7-2
j_gene: TRBJ2-3
CDR3aa: ASSLSGLVKY

v_gene: TRBV5-1
j_gene: TRBJ2-5
CDR3aa: ASSRDRSQETQY

v_gene: TRBV5-1
j_gene: TRBJ2-3
CDR3aa: ASSLAGTPRAEGQY

v_gene: TRBV2
j_gene: TRBJ1-3
CDR3aa: ASSEFQGESSGNTIY

v_gene: TRBV7-9
j_gene: TRBJ2-3
CDR3aa: ASSHHSSGSSTDTQY

v_gene: TRBV10-3
j_gene: TRBJ2-3
CDR3aa: AIGPYTDTQY

v_gene: TRBV10-2
j_gene: TRBJ2-3
CDR3aa: ASSDLLDTQY

v_gene: TRBV5-1
j_gene: TRBJ2-1
CDR3aa: ASSSRLAAAYNEQF

v_gene: TRBV4-3
j_gene: TRBJ2-6
CDR3aa: ASSQGGGGANVLT

v_gene: TRBV9
j_gene: TRBJ2-3
CDR3aa: ASSPYTGRTDTQY

v_gene: TRBV6-6
j_gene: TRBJ1-1
CDR3aa: ASSYPLNTEAF

v_gene: TRBV29-1
j_gene: TRBJ2-5
CDR3aa: STSGTRSRETQY